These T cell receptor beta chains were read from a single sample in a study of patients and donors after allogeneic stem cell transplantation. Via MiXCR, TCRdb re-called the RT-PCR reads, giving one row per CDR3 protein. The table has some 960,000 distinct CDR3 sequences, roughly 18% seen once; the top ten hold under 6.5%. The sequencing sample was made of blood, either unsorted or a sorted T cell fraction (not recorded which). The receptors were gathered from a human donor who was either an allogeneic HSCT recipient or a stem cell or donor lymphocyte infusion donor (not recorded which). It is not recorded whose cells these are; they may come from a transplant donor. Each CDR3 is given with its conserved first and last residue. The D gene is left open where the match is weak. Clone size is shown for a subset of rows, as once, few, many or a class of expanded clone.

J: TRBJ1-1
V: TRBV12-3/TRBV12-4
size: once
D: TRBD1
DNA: TGTGCCAGCAGGTATGACAGGGGTCGTGGGGTCGCTGAAGCTTTCTTT
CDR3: CASRYDRGRGVAEAFF

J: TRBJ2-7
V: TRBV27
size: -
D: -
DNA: TGTGCCAGCAGTTTAGCAGACGGCTACGAGCAGTACTTC
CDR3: CASSLADGYEQYF

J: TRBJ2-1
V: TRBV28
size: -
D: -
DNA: TGTGCCAGCAGTTTAGATGAGGGGGTTGTGAGTGAGCAGTTCTTC
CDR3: CASSLDEGVVSEQFF

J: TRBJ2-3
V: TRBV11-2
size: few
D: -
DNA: TGTGCCAGCAGCGCCCGAAGTGCTGGAACAGATACGCAGTATTTT
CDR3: CASSARSAGTDTQYF

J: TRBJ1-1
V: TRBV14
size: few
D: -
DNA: TGTGCCAGCAGCCCAAACGGTCCTAGAATGAACACTGAAGCTTTCTTT
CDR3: CASSPNGPRMNTEAFF

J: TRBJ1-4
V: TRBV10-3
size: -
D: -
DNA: TGTGCCATCAGTTCCGAAAAACTGTTTTTT
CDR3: CAISSEKLFF

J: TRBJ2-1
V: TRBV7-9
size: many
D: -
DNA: TGTGCCAGCAGCTCGTGGGGGGGCAGGGATGACAATGAGCAGTTCTTC
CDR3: CASSSWGGRDDNEQFF

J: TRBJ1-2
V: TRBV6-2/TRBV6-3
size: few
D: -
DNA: TGTGCCAGCAGTTATCCTGATGGCTACACCTTC
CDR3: CASSYPDGYTF

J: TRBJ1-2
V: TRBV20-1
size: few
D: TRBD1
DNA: TGCAGTACCCTTACTGGACAGGGGGCTTACTATGGCTACACCTTC
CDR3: CSTLTGQGAYYGYTF

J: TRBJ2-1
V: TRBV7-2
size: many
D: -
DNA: TGTGCCAGCAGCGCAAATTCCTTAGCGGCGTATGAGCAGTTCTTC
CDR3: CASSANSLAAYEQFF

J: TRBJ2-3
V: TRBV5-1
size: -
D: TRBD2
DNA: TGCGCCAGCAGCTTGGATCGGGGGGGCGCGCAGTATTTT
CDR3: CASSLDRGGAQYF

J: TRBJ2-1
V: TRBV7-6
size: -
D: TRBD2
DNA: TGTGCCAGCAGGAAACTAGCGGGCGACAATGAGCAGTTCTTC
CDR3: CASRKLAGDNEQFF

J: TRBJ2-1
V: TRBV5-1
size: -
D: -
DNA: TGCGCCAGCAGTAAGACTAGCTCCTACAATGAGCAGTTCTTC
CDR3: CASSKTSSYNEQFF

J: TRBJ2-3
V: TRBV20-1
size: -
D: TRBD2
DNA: TGCAGTGCTGAAAAGGGCGGGAGTAAAACAGATACGCAGTATTTT
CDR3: CSAEKGGSKTDTQYF

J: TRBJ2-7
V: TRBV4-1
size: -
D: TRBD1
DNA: TGCGCCAGCAGCCAAGGGGTGACAGGGGGCTACGAGCAGTACTTC
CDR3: CASSQGVTGGYEQYF

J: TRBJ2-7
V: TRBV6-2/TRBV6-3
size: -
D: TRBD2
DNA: TGTGCCAGCAGTTACGGAATGACGCGGGGCAGCGGGGCCTACGAGCAGTACTTC
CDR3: CASSYGMTRGSGAYEQYF

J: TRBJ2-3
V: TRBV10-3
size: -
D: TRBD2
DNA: TGTGCCATCAGTGCCCGGACTAGCGGGAGGTCAGATACGCAGTATTTT
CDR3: CAISARTSGRSDTQYF

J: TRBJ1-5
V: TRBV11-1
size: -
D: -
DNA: TGTGCCAGCAGCCACGGACCTGAGGCCCAGCATTTT
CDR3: CASSHGPEAQHF

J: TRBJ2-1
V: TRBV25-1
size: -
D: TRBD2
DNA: TGTGCCAGCGGGTGGACTAGCGGCCCGTTCGCCTACAATGAGCAGTTCTTC
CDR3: CASGWTSGPFAYNEQFF

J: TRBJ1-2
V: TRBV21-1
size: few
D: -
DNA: TGTGCCAGCAGCAACCCCCGCGGCTGCTATGGCTACACCTTC
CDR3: CASSNPRGCYGYTF

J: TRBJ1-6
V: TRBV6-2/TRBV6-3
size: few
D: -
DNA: TGTGCCAGCAGCCAAGGGGTTCGTTCACCCCTCCACTTT
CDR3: CASSQGVRSPLHF

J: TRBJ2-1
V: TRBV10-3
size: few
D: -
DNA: TGTGCCATCAGTGACGCCGGGACGCGCAATGAGCAGTTCTTC
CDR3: CAISDAGTRNEQFF

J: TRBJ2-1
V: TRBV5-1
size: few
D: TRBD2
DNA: TGCGCCAGCAGCTGGGGTGGTCTAGCGGGAGTGGAGCAGTTCTTC
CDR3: CASSWGGLAGVEQFF

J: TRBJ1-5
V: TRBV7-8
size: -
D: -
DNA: TGTGCCAGCAGCTTAGTTACCGGAGCCTACTCCGGTCAGCCCCAGCATTTT
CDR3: CASSLVTGAYSGQPQHF

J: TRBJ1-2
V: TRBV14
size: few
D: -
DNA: TGTGCCAGCAGCCAAGACTACCGGTCTATCTATGGCTACACCTTC
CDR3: CASSQDYRSIYGYTF